The T cell receptor (beta chain) under discussion was sequenced for a study of response to subunit inactivated influenza vaccine. This clonotype was seen at least ten times. Its matching antigen is unknown. V was pared by 5 bases and J by 6 bases, with 2 bases of the junction left unmatched. This CDR3 contains 15 residues. CDR1 and CDR2 from the germline V gene are SEHNR and FQNEAQ (reference sequence). Whole-study results and caveats: A suggestion made by the authors is that each seasonal influenza vaccination recruits few new T cells.

TCRdb called the RT-PCR reads again in MiXCR, with one record for every CDR3 protein. The profile shows roughly 650,000 distinct CDR3 sequences, about 15% of them singletons. The receptor comes from a man aged 50 to 59 who received an inactivated influenza vaccine. The sample here was PBMCs from blood, taken 14 days before vaccination. The V call is TRBV7-9, the J call TRBJ2-3; TRBD2 matches at 16 bases. DNA for the CDR3: TGTGCCAGCAGCCCGGGACTAGCGGGAGGGGATACGCAGTATTTT. Translation gives CASSPGLAGGDTQYF.